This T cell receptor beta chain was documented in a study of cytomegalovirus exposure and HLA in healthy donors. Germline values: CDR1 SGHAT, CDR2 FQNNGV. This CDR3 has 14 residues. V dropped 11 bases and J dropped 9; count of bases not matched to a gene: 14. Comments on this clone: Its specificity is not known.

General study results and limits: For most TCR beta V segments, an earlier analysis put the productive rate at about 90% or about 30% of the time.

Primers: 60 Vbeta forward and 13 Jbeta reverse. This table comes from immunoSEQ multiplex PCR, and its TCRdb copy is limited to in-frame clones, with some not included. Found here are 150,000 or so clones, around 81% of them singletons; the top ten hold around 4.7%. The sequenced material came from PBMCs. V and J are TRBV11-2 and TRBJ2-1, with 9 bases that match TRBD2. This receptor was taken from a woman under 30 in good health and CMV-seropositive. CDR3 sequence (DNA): TGTGCCTGCACCCCCCCTAGCGGGGCTAGTGAGCAGTTCTTC. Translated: CACTPPSGASEQFF.